The 14 T cell receptor beta chains below come from one sample, sequenced in a study of T cells in Graves' hyperthyroidism and ophthalmopathy. It was RNA transcripts that yielded the amplified TCR beta CDR3 regions. The HTBI set primed first-round TCR CDR3 RT-PCR. Via MiXCR, TCRdb re-called the multiplex PCR reads, giving one row per CDR3 protein. The repertoire holds 490,000 or so distinct CDR3 sequences, with roughly 15% as singletons. The sequenced material came from blood. The receptors come from a woman aged 25 to 45 with Graves' ophthalmopathy.

This clonotype has a count of ten or more. The CDR3 bases are TGTGCCAGCAGGGGATCCGGGACTAGCGGCCTCACAGAGCAGTACTTC. Its protein product is CASRGSGTSGLTEQYF. V and J are TRBV3-1 and TRBJ2-7; 11 positions match TRBD2. Germline assignment: CDR1 LGHDT and CDR2 YNNKEL (reference sequence). This CDR3 spans 16 amino acids. The J segment lost 7 bases and the V segment lost 6 bases, leaving 14 bases of the junction unmatched.

As concerns this clonotype: This CDR3 is missing its conserved last phenylalanine or tryptophan, likely due to a read error. CDR3 nucleotides: TGTGCCAGCAGTTTCAATTATTGGACAGTCTATGGCTACACCCTC. It is translated as CASSFNYWTVYGYTL. This rearrangement joins TRBV12-3 or TRBV12-4 to TRBJ1-2; D perhaps matches TRBD1 (6 bases). Trimming shortened V by 3 bases and J by 4 bases, and 15 bases separated the two germline ends. The CDR3 runs to 15 residues.

Ten or more counts support this clonotype. The chain recombines TRBV12-3 or TRBV12-4 with TRBJ1-1; D is uncertain. This CDR3 comprises 14 residues. V lost 5 bases and J lost 1, with 11 bases in between. The CDR3 region has the DNA TGTGCCAGCAGTACCCATGCCGGGAACACTGAAGCTTTCTTT. This gives the protein CASSTHAGNTEAFF.

This clonotype occurred many times. The chain joins TRBV7-9 to TRBJ2-1; D gene unclear. The V gene lost 3 bases and the J gene lost 12 bases, with 33 bases spanning the gap. The CDR3 totals 19 residues. Looked up from germline, CDR1 is SEHNR and CDR2 is FQNEAQ (reference sequence). CDR3 sequence (DNA): TGTGCCAGCAGCTTTTGGCCTAGTATTCCATACACAATGGGGTATAGGCAGTTCTTC. Protein sequence: CASSFWPSIPYTMGYRQFF.

This clonotype came up many times. The genes are TRBV7-2 and TRBJ2-7; perhaps TRBD2 as D (6 bases). Per germline, CDR1 SGHTA and CDR2 FQGNSA. This CDR3 has 14 amino acids. V was trimmed by 4 bases and J by 5 bases, leaving 15 bases between them. CDR3 amino acids: CASSSYVGEDEQYF. CDR3 coding DNA: TGTGCCAGCAGCTCATACGTGGGGGAGGACGAGCAGTACTTC.

In its sample, this clonotype was seen a few times. The chain combines TRBV7-2 with TRBJ1-6, with TRBD1 as a possible D gene (5 bases). The germline gives CDR1 SGHTA, CDR2 FQGNSA. The CDR3 sequence is 15 residues long. Trimming shortened V by 5 bases and J by 3 bases, and 11 bases separated the two germline ends. As DNA, the CDR3 is TGTGCCAGCAGCACGACAGTCTACTATAATTCACCCCTCCACTTT. Translation gives CASSTTVYYNSPLHF.

This clonotype was counted a few times. This chain links TRBV28 with TRBJ2-1; 9 bases are shared with TRBD2. Per germline, CDR1 MDHEN and CDR2 SYDVKM. Losses at the gene ends were 3 bases for V and 2 bases for J; bases not matched to a gene: 5. The CDR3 contains 16 residues. The CDR3 is CASSLREGPPYNEQFF. In DNA form, the CDR3 reads TGTGCCAGCAGTTTGCGGGAGGGCCCTCCCTACAATGAGCAGTTCTTC.

The chain combines TRBV20-1 with TRBJ1-4, with 9 bases lining up with TRBD1. The CDR3 totals 16 residues. V lost 3 bases and J lost 0; bases outside the gene matches: 5. CDR1 and CDR2 (germline): DFQATT, SNEGSKA (reference sequence). This CDR3 is CSASKTGGPTNEKLFF. DNA of the CDR3: TGCAGTGCTAGCAAAACAGGGGGCCCAACTAATGAAAAACTGTTTTTT.

This clonotype was observed at least ten times. This chain joins TRBV2 and TRBJ2-7; D tentatively fits TRBD1 or TRBD2 (5 bases each). Germline V gives CDR1 SNHLY, CDR2 FYNNEI. Trimming removed 7 bases from V and 5 bases from J, with 9 bases in between. This CDR3 is built from 11 residues. In DNA, the CDR3 is TGTGCCAGCAACGGGGACCACGAGCAGTACTTC. As protein: CASNGDHEQYF.

This clonotype was seen a handful of times. V is TRBV20-1 and J is TRBJ2-1; TRBD1 matches 7 bases. This CDR3 is 14 amino acids long. The V and J ends lost 4 bases and 6 bases, in that order; junction bases with no gene match: 9. Germline loops: CDR1 DFQATT, CDR2 SNEGSKA (reference sequence). The CDR3 spells CSAKTGDGTNEQFF. CDR3 sequence (DNA): TGCAGTGCTAAAACAGGGGACGGAACCAATGAGCAGTTCTTC.

This clonotype was seen at least ten times. V usage is TRBV7-3 and J usage is TRBJ1-5; tentatively, D is TRBD1 (5 bases). V was shortened by 8 bases and J by 3 bases, with 11 bases between the two germline ends. The CDR3 extends over 13 amino acids. Germline CDR1 SGHTA, CDR2 FQGTGA. The chain's CDR3 is CASSRGNNQPQHF. The CDR3 DNA reads as TGTGCCAGCTCTCGGGGGAACAATCAGCCCCAGCATTTT. The variable domain in full, completed from reference TRBV7-3 and TRBJ1-5, reads GAGVSQTPSNKVTEKGKYVELRCDPISGHTALYWYRQSLGQGPEFLIYFQGTGAADDSGLPNDRFFAVRPEGSVSTLKIQRTERGDSAVYLCASSRGNNQPQHFGDGTRLSIL.

In its sample, this clonotype was seen a few times. The chain joins TRBV7-9 to TRBJ2-3; TRBD2 might be the D (6 bases). The V end lost 1 base, the J end lost 1 base, and 12 bases lay between the germline ends. This CDR3 has 16 amino acids. CDR1 and CDR2 from the germline V gene are SEHNR and FQNEAQ (reference sequence). The CDR3 bases are TGTGCCAGCAGCTTAGTTCCGGGACTGGGCACAGATACGCAGTATTTT. This sequence encodes CASSLVPGLGTDTQYF.

This clonotype was found many times. The rearrangement uses TRBV29-1 and TRBJ1-2, with a tentative D call TRBD1 (5 bases). Germline values: CDR1 SQVTM, CDR2 ANQGSEA. The CDR3 contains 12 residues. V was cut by 6 bases and J by 3 bases, with 11 bases left in between. CDR3 nucleotide sequence: TGCAGCGTGGAGACAGACGACTATGGCTACACCTTC. This sequence encodes CSVETDDYGYTF.

There are a few counts of this clonotype. The V and J genes are TRBV28 and TRBJ1-1; 9 bases line up with TRBD1. J gave up 6 bases and V 5 bases, and 7 bases lay outside the gene matches. CDR1 and CDR2 (germline): MDHEN, SYDVKM. The CDR3 loop spans 14 amino acids. The CDR3 nucleotides read TGTGCCAGCAGTCCGAGGACAGGGGCTCCTGAAGCTTTCTTT. Its protein is CASSPRTGAPEAFF.